This TCR beta chain derives from a study of blood T cell repertoires in COVID-19 (dated by TCRdb to about 2020). Concerning the study at large: The collaborator samples originated in the United States, Italy and Spain and spanned the acute and convalescent phases of COVID-19. The material from the prospective study consisted of cDNA or gDNA derived from T cells, B-cell-depleted T cells, or PBMCs. The dataset comprised deeply sampled blood TCRbeta repertoires from subjects exposed to, actively infected with, or recovered from COVID-19. The repertoires were released in a freely available public database meant as a resource for research on the immune response to SARS-CoV-2. The samples were drawn from the first 160 participants of the ongoing ImmuneRACE study and from more than 1,000 subjects provided by 6 global collaborators. Nearly every sample came with metadata listing a de-identified subject ID, COVID-19 status, age in years and sex. Where HLA class I and class II types were available, the types were taken from metadata supplied by the sample provider, not from assay-based typing. Broad study findings and their caveats: The quantity of clinical and demographic metadata differed by source and by participant and was supplied without curation.

Points on this clone: This receptor's antigen is unknown. The input lacks base qualities; no much larger clone sits a single base away. Other DNA sequences in this sample translate to the same CDR3.

The immunoSEQ Assay, a bias-controlled multiplex PCR, was used to amplify TCRbeta CDR3 regions from genomic DNA. For the original study's pipeline: The number of nucleated cells in each sample was estimated by amplification of reference gene primers within the assay. Sequence reads were collapsed and filtered to measure the absolute abundance of every unique TCRbeta CDR3 rearrangement. For each sample, productive Simpson clonality was calculated as the square root of Simpson's diversity index across productive rearrangements. Here the immuneACCESS table is served through TCRdb, limited to in-frame sequences with V and J called. Missing clones are a known gap in these copies; in checked studies unresolved V genes cover under half, and the rest lacks a known reason. Clonal size and the V and J genes are those of that table, whereas D and trimming came from the DNA. The sample table records nearly 350,000 clones; around 83% of these occur just once. Around 3% of the sample rests with the top ten.

V loses 6 bases at its end and J loses 2 bases; junction bases beyond the gene matches: 3. From the cysteine through the phenylalanine, the CDR3 covers 13 amino acids. The DNA shown is the 39-base CDR3, in frame from base 1. Based on the germline V gene, the CDR1 and CDR2 sequences are SGHTA and FQGNSA. The collaborating institutions used their own protocols to collect whole blood in K2EDTA tubes. For TCRbeta analysis, collaborators shipped samples as frozen whole blood, isolated PBMCs, or DNA extracted from either of those sample types. The chain links TRBV7-2 with TRBJ1-2; the central 7 bases match TRBD1. Material for sequencing was peripheral blood. The TCR originated in a man aged 25 to 45 with active or convalescent COVID-19. The nucleotides read TGTGCCAGCAGTAAGGACAGGAACTATGGCTACACCTTC. Translated, it reads CASSKDRNYGYTF.